This T cell receptor beta chain appears in the sequencing data of a study of T cell responses to AZD1222 COVID-19 vaccine (TCRdb year 2021). Turning to the overall study: AZD1222 recipients with second doses at about 4 weeks or about 12 weeks were pooled, because spike-specific TCR depth and breadth did not differ between schedules. TCR sequencing was performed for 230 to 250 trial participants, of whom roughly 200 were given two doses of AZD1222 and 26 were given two doses of MenACWY control vaccine. Trial participants were enrolled into age subgroups of 18-55, 56-69 and 70-plus years, which contained approximately 150, 28 and 58 TCR-sequenced participants, respectively. Points the paper makes about the study in general: Nearly half of unique spike-specific TCRs reportedly recognized epitopes outside regions mutated in the B.1.351 and B.1.1.7 variants. Participants were mostly white British and included more females than males, and it was suggested by the authors that clonal diversity may have been underestimated. Because no samples from the day 14 peak response were available, repertoires could be characterized only after the peak T cell response. The vaccine-associated CD4 TCRs covered the entire spike protein, and the dominant responses fell in regions 160-218 and 743-854. A significant rise in spike-specific TCR breadth and depth was observed after two AZD1222 doses relative to day 0 and relative to MenACWY recipients. Only five to seven AZD1222 recipients were SARS-CoV-2 seropositive at baseline, limiting conclusions about previously exposed vaccinees. The 56-69-year group was small, and its depth increase did not reach significance, likely because of low power.

Turning to this clone: Its antigen target is currently unknown. One base away there is no much larger clone; base qualities are not given.

Its CDR3 holds 15 amino acids, cysteine through valine. The kept DNA is CDR3 alone, 45 bases in frame from the first base. CDR1 and CDR2 are drawn from the germline V gene: SNHLY, FYNNEI. From V the trimming removes 3 bases and from J it removes 0 bases, while the gene matches leave 5 bases of the junction unaccounted for. The intended sense of this specimen's time point label: baseline before first vaccination. Vaccinee samples came from UK trials COV001 and COV002, including a single-blind randomized controlled phase 2/3 trial of AZD1222 (ChAdOx1 nCoV-19) in healthy adults. Trial participant PBMC samples were collected at day 0 and day 28 after the second dose for TCRbeta chain sequencing. The CDR3 regions of human TCRbeta chains were analyzed by immunosequencing. The authors' pipeline ran thus. Repertoire TCRs were matched against a reference library of SARS-CoV-2-specific TCRs generated with the MIRA antigen-specificity platform. Breadth was defined as the fraction of unique TCRs that were SARS-CoV-2-associated. Depth was defined as the fraction of total T cells that were SARS-CoV-2-associated. Using the MIRA data, each spike-specific TCR was assigned both to the spike region to which the TCR was reactive and to a CD4 or CD8 class. Log10-transformed breadth and depth values were compared by one-way ANOVA with Sidak's multiple comparisons tests. The table was pulled from immuneACCESS by TCRdb, which kept in-frame rearrangements only. Such tables lose some clones; where checked, under half of the loss comes from unresolved V genes, and the rest has no known cause. V and J calls plus clone size are reproduced from that table; the DNA served to infer D and trimming. The sample table holds some 150,000 clones, of which less than 95% were seen once. The top ten clonotypes cover around 1.3% of the sample.

Rearrangement joined TRBV2 to TRBJ2-7; TRBD2 matches 7 bases in the middle. The source material was peripheral blood, sampled on day 0 of AZD1222 vaccination. This receptor was taken from an adult in good health. The CDR3 region reads CASSDGGSTSYEQYV. The nucleotide sequence reads TGTGCCAGCAGTGACGGGGGGAGTACCTCCTACGAGCAGTACGTC.